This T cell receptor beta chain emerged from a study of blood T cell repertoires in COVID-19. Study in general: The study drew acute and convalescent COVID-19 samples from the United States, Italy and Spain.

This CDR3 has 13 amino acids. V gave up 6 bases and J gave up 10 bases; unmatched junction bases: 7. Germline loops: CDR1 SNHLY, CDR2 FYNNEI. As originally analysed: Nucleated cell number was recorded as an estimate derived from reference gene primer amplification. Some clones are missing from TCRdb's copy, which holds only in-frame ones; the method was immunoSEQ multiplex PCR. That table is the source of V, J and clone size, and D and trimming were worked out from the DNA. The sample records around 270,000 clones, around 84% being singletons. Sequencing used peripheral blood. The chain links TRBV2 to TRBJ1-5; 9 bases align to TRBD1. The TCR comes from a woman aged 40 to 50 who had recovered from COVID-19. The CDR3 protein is CASRRDRVSPQHF. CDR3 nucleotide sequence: TGTGCCAGCAGGAGGGACAGGGTTTCACCCCAGCATTTT.